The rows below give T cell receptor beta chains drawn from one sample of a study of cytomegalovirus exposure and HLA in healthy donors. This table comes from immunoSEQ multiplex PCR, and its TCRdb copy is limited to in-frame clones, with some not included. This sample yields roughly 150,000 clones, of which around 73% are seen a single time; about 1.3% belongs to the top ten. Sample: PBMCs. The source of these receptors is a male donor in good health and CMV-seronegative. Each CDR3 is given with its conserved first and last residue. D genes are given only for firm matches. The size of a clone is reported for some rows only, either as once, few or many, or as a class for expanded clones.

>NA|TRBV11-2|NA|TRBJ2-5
TGTGCCAGCAGCCCTCTGATTGGAGTCGATCAAGAGACCCAGTACTTC
CASSPLIGVDQETQYF
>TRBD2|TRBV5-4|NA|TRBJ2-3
TGTGCCAGCAGCTTGAGAGCGGGGGGGGATACGCAGTATTTT
CASSLRAGGDTQYF
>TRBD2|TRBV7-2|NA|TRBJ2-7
TGTGCCAGCAGCACCTCGGGGGGGAGCTCCTACGAGCAGTACTTC
CASSTSGGSSYEQYF
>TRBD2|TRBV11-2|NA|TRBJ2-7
TGTGCCAGCAGCCCCCGACTAGCGGCAACTTCCTACGAGCAGTACTTC
CASSPRLAATSYEQYF
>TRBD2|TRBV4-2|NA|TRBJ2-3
TGTGCCAGCAGCCAAGAGGGAAGGCTAGCGGGATTAGATACGCAGTATTTT
CASSQEGRLAGLDTQYF
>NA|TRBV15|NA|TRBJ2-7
TGTGCCACCAGCAGAGGGGGAGTCAGCTCCTACGAGCAGTACTTC
CATSRGGVSSYEQYF
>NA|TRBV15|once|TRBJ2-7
TGTGCCACCAGCAGACTTCGGGGTGGGAGCGAGCAGTACTTC
CATSRLRGGSEQYF
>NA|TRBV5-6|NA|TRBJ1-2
TGTGCCAGCAGCTTGGTACAGCCAAACTATGGCTACACCTTC
CASSLVQPNYGYTF
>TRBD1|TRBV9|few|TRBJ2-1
TGTGCCAGCAGCGACCCCGACAGGGGGTCCCACAATGAGCAGTTCTTC
CASSDPDRGSHNEQFF
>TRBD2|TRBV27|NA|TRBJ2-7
TGTGCCTCAGGGACTAGCGGCTACGAGCAGTACTTC
CASGTSGYEQYF
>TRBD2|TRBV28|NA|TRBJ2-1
TGTGCCAGCAGTCCAGCGGGAGCCTCCTACAATGAGCAGTTCTTC
CASSPAGASYNEQFF
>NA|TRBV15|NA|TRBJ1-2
TGTGCCACCAGCAGAGAGGTCGGTGGCTACACCTTC
CATSREVGGYTF
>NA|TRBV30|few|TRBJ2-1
TGTGCCTGGAGTGTGAGAGGCAATGAGCAGTTCTTC
CAWSVRGNEQFF
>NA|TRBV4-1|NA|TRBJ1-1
TGCGCCAGCAGCCAAGGACACATGAACACTGAAGCTTTCTTT
CASSQGHMNTEAFF
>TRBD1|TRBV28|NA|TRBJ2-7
TGTGCCAGCAACATCAGGGGACAGGGGATACGCGAGCAGTACTTC
CASNIRGQGIREQYF
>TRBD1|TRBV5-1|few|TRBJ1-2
TGCGCCAGCAGTCAGGGACAGATCTCGTCTAACTATGGCTACACCTTC
CASSQGQISSNYGYTF